Below, 25 T cell receptor beta chains from the same sample are listed, as sequenced in a study of control samples from healthy donors and cancer patients (TCRdb year 2020). Receptor amplification or capture employed the immunoSEQ multiplex PCR assay. Drawn from immuneACCESS, this table holds only the in-frame rearrangements with V and J called that TCRdb kept. Clones are partly lost; checked studies trace under half to an unresolved V gene and leave the rest unexplained. The sample data list 150,000 to 200,000 clones, and 96% of these were observed just once. The ten most abundant clones make up approximately 0.97% of the sample. Material: blood. All receptors derive from a woman aged 25 to 39 in good health.

This clone appeared a single time. The V call is TRBV6-2 or TRBV6-3, the J call TRBJ1-1; a possible D gene is TRBD1 (5 bases). CDR3 length: 14 residues. Germline V gives CDR1 MNHEY, CDR2 SVGEGT. V was cut by 6 bases and J by 1 base, with 12 bases left in between. The CDR3 bases are TGTGCCAGCAGCTCAGGGAGGGGGAACACTGAAGCTTTCTTT. As protein: CASSSGRGNTEAFF.

This chain links TRBV5-3 with TRBJ1-2; D possibly corresponds to TRBD1 (5 bases). TRBV5-3 is an ORF, with its function uncertain. The CDR3 covers 14 residues. V was clipped by 3 bases and J by 2 bases, with 11 bases between them. The CDR3 region has the DNA TGTGCCAGAAGCTCCCGGGACGGGAACTATGGCTACACCTTC. Translation gives CARSSRDGNYGYTF.

V usage is TRBV25-1 and J usage is TRBJ1-2, with TRBD1 matching over 8 bases. The junction had 1 base not matched to a gene; V was cut back by 6 bases and J by 7 bases. The CDR3 extends over 11 amino acids. CDR1 and CDR2 from the germline V gene are MGHDK and SYGVNS. The DNA for the CDR3 is TGTGCCAGCAGACAGGGGGGTGGCTACACCTTC. Its translation: CASRQGGGYTF.

The chain carries TRBV20-1 and TRBJ1-5, with no clear D. Germline CDR1 reads DFQATT; CDR2 reads SNEGSKA (reference sequence). The CDR3 is 15 amino acids. Between the trimmed V and J ends, which lost 3 bases and 0 bases, there was a span of 12 bases. The CDR3 DNA follows: TGCAGTGCTAGTTTTGCAAAAAATAGCAATCAGCCCCAGCATTTT. This codes for CSASFAKNSNQPQHF.

This chain connects TRBV7-9 to TRBJ1-2; perhaps TRBD1 as D (5 bases). This CDR3 is 14 amino acids long. The V end lost 7 bases, the J end lost 5 bases, and 17 bases lay between the germline ends. CDR1 and CDR2 (germline): SEHNR, FQNEAQ (reference sequence). CDR3 sequence reads: CASTLGAPLYGYTF. CDR3 nucleotide sequence: TGTGCCAGCACCCTTGGGGCACCTCTTTATGGCTACACCTTC. Drawing the rest from reference TRBV7-9 and TRBJ1-2, the complete variable domain is DTGVSQNPRHKITKRGQNVTFRCDPISEHNRLYWYRQTLGQGPEFLTYFQNEAQLEKSRLLSDRFSAERPKGSFSTLEIQRTEQGDSAMYLCASTLGAPLYGYTFGSGTRLTVV.

The rearrangement links TRBV4-2 to TRBJ2-2; possible D gene TRBD2, 6 bases. The V gene lost 5 bases and the J gene lost 4 bases, with 17 bases spanning the gap. The CDR3 has 16 residues. Germline V lookup: CDR1 LGHNA, CDR2 YNFKEQ. The CDR3: CASSTGPGGATGELFF. The CDR3 DNA reads TGTGCCAGCAGCACTGGACCCGGCGGGGCCACCGGGGAGCTGTTTTTT.

A word on this clone: Relative to the germline gene, one junction end is altered; a read error may explain this. The genes are TRBV2 and TRBJ1-5, with unresolved D. The CDR3 runs 16 residues. CDR1 is SNHLY, CDR2 FYNNEI, per germline. This CDR3 is CASSEEGREQFQPQHF. DNA for the CDR3: TGTGCCAGCAGCGAAGAGGGTAGGGAGCAGTTTCAGCCCCAGCATTTT.

The chain uses TRBV5-6 and TRBJ1-2, with TRBD1 as a possible D gene (5 bases). Germline V gene lookup returns CDR1 SGHDT and CDR2 YYEEEE. The V end was cut by 4 bases, the J end by 7 bases, with 17 bases between. The CDR3 extends over 14 amino acids. In DNA, the CDR3 is TGTGCCAGCAGCGTGGGGACGGGCATTCTTGGCTACACCTTC. Amino acids: CASSVGTGILGYTF.

The chain couples TRBV28 to TRBJ1-4, with TRBD1 matching 7 bases. The CDR3 sequence is 15 residues long. Germline loops: CDR1 MDHEN, CDR2 SYDVKM. The ends lost 4 bases at V and 6 bases at J; junction bases unmatched: 8. The CDR3 coding sequence is TGTGCCAGCAGTTCGCAACAGGGGTATTATGAAAAACTGTTTTTT. Its protein is CASSSQQGYYEKLFF.

The chain recombines TRBV5-1 with TRBJ2-2; TRBD2 is a possible D gene (6 bases). The V end lost 7 bases, the J end lost 1 base, and 11 bases lay between the germline ends. This CDR3 has 14 amino acids. From germline, CDR1 is SGHRS and CDR2 YFSETQ. The CDR3 region is CASDPGLNTGELFF. The CDR3 DNA sequence: TGCGCCAGCGATCCGGGACTGAACACCGGGGAGCTGTTTTTT.

The sample holds one count of this clone. The V call is TRBV24-1, the J call TRBJ1-2; unclear D gene. V lost 5 bases to trimming and J lost 1 base, with 10 bases between them. The CDR3 extends over 14 amino acids. CDR1 is KGHDR, CDR2 SFDVKD, per germline. CDR3 DNA sequence: TGTGCCACCAGTGTCGGCAGGATTAACTATGGCTACACCTTC. Its translation is CATSVGRINYGYTF.

This chain uses TRBV5-1 with TRBJ1-1; 9 bases match TRBD1. This CDR3 comprises 14 residues. V lost 3 bases and J lost 4; bases outside the gene matches: 4. Germline CDR1 reads SGHRS; CDR2 reads YFSETQ. CDR3 nucleotides: TGCGCCAGCAGCTCTGGGACAGGGTCCACTGAAGCTTTCTTT. The encoded protein is CASSSGTGSTEAFF. Looking up the rest from reference TRBV5-1 and TRBJ1-1 gives the full variable domain: KAGVTQTPRYLIKTRGQQVTLSCSPISGHRSVSWYQQTPGQGLQFLFEYFSETQRNKGNFPGRFSGRQFSNSRSEMNVSTLELGDSALYLCASSSGTGSTEAFFGQGTRLTVV.

V gene TRBV19 combines with J gene TRBJ2-1; 8 bases are a match to TRBD2. From germline, CDR1 is LNHDA and CDR2 SQIVND (reference sequence). The CDR3 has 17 residues. J was trimmed by 7 bases and V by 3 bases; bases with no gene match: 14. The CDR3 loop reads CASSIRGGAGAGNEQFF. The CDR3 bases are TGTGCCAGTAGTATCCGGGGGGGCGCGGGGGCGGGGAATGAGCAGTTCTTC. The variable domain in full, with the rest retrieved from reference TRBV19 and TRBJ2-1, is DGGITQSPKYLFRKEGQNVTLSCEQNLNHDAMYWYRQDPGQGLRLIYYSQIVNDFQKGDIAEGYSVSREKKESFPLTVTSAQKNPTAFYLCASSIRGGAGAGNEQFFGPGTRLTVL.

The genes are TRBV15 and TRBJ2-2; possible D gene TRBD1, 5 bases. CDR3 length: 14 residues. The germline V gene encodes CDR1 LNHNV and CDR2 YYDKDF (reference sequence). The ends were cut back, 0 bases at V and 4 bases at J, with 6 bases in the middle. The CDR3 DNA is TGTGCCACCAGCAGAGAACAGGTCACCGGGGAGCTGTTTTTT. It specifies CATSREQVTGELFF.

The V gene is TRBV6-5, the J gene TRBJ1-2, with 7 bases that match TRBD1. J gave up 7 bases and V 4 bases, and 3 bases lay outside the gene matches. The CDR3 extends over 12 amino acids. In germline, CDR1 is MNHEY, CDR2 SVGAGI. The CDR3 loop reads CASSFRQGGYTF. CDR3 sequence (DNA): TGTGCCAGCAGTTTTCGACAGGGTGGCTACACCTTC.

This sequence joins TRBV4-1 and TRBJ2-3; 8 bases line up with TRBD1. This CDR3 contains 16 residues. Germline V CDR1 and CDR2: MGHRA, YSYEKL. Trimming at V came to 3 bases and at J to 4 bases, leaving 9 bases not matched to a gene. The CDR3 DNA is TGCGCCAGCAGCCACCCCCCCAGGGGGCAGGCAGATACGCAGTATTTT. Its protein product is CASSHPPRGQADTQYF.

This clone appeared a single time. The chain couples TRBV9 to TRBJ1-4; 7 positions agree with TRBD1. The CDR3 totals 15 residues. J lost 1 base, V lost 3 bases, and 3 bases had no gene match. Germline CDR1 reads SGDLS; CDR2 reads YYNGEE. The CDR3 is CASSGTGVTNEKLFF. The CDR3 DNA follows: TGTGCCAGCAGCGGCACAGGGGTAACTAATGAAAAACTGTTTTTT. The variable domain in full, with the rest retrieved from reference TRBV9 and TRBJ1-4, is DSGVTQTPKHLITATGQRVTLRCSPRSGDLSVYWYQQSLDQGLQFLIQYYNGEERAKGNILERFSAQQFPDLHSELNLSSLELGDSALYFCASSGTGVTNEKLFFGSGTQLSVL.

The chain combines TRBV3-1 (or the pseudogene TRBV3-2) with TRBJ1-1, with TRBD1 identical over 11 bases. The J segment lost 5 bases and the V segment lost 3 bases, leaving 8 bases of the junction unmatched. CDR1 and CDR2 from the germline V gene are LGHDT and YNNKEL (reference sequence). This CDR3 is 16 amino acids long. CDR3 protein: CASSQRTGGGRTEAFF. As DNA, the CDR3 is TGTGCCAGCAGCCAGAGGACAGGGGGCGGGAGAACTGAAGCTTTCTTT.

The V gene is TRBV10-3, the J gene TRBJ2-5; a possible D gene is TRBD1 (5 bases). The CDR3 has 13 amino acids. V was clipped by 3 bases and J by 2 bases, with 7 bases between them. Germline-derived CDR1 and CDR2 are ENHRY and SYGVKD. CDR3: CAISEAGQETQYF. CDR3 bases: TGTGCCATCAGTGAAGCAGGGCAAGAGACCCAGTACTTC.

The V call is TRBV9, the J call TRBJ1-1, with unresolved D. V lost 4 bases, J lost 4 bases, and 11 bases lay in between. The length of the CDR3 is 13 residues. The germline V gene encodes CDR1 SGDLS and CDR2 YYNGEE. CDR3 in amino acids: CASSFSDSTEAFF. For the CDR3, the DNA is TGTGCCAGCAGCTTTTCGGACTCCACTGAAGCTTTCTTT.

The chain employs TRBV5-1 and TRBJ2-1, with TRBD2 as a possible D gene (5 bases). The CDR3 covers 12 residues. The V gene lost 6 bases and the J gene lost 7 bases, with 11 bases spanning the gap. Germline CDR1 reads SGHRS; CDR2 reads YFSETQ. The chain's CDR3 is CASTGVGNEQFF. The CDR3 DNA is TGCGCCAGCACCGGGGTGGGGAATGAGCAGTTCTTC. The whole variable domain, filled in from reference TRBV5-1 and TRBJ2-1, reads KAGVTQTPRYLIKTRGQQVTLSCSPISGHRSVSWYQQTPGQGLQFLFEYFSETQRNKGNFPGRFSGRQFSNSRSEMNVSTLELGDSALYLCASTGVGNEQFFGPGTRLTVL.

This sequence joins TRBV5-4 and TRBJ1-1; D gene uncertain. CDR1 and CDR2 (germline): SGHNT, YYREEE (reference sequence). This CDR3 contains 16 residues. V was trimmed by 4 bases and J by 1 base, leaving 17 bases between them. In nucleotides, the CDR3 is TGTGCCAGCAGCCCGAATAGGAATAAGAGGAACACTGAAGCTTTCTTT. It encodes CASSPNRNKRNTEAFF.

The chain joins TRBV30 to TRBJ2-7; 10 bases line up with TRBD2. The CDR3 has 17 amino acids. V was pared by 0 bases and J by 2 bases, with 10 bases of the junction left unmatched. Per germline, CDR1 GTSNPN and CDR2 SVGIG (reference sequence). CDR3 loop: CAWSVTLAGALPYEQYF. In DNA form, the CDR3 reads TGTGCCTGGAGTGTAACCCTAGCGGGAGCACTCCCCTACGAGCAGTACTTC.

The gene calls are TRBV28 and TRBJ2-7; the match to TRBD2 covers 7 bases. CDR3 size: 13 residues. Germline trimming cut 10 bases from V and 6 bases from J; bases unmatched to any gene: 12. Germline-derived CDR1 and CDR2 are MDHEN and SYDVKM. CDR3: CATFGQAGSEQYF. Written as DNA, the CDR3 is TGTGCCACCTTCGGTCAAGCGGGGAGCGAGCAGTACTTC.

This clone was recorded only once. The J gene is TRBJ2-4, the V gene TRBV27, with 9 positions matching TRBD1. V lost 6 bases and J lost 6; bases outside the gene matches: 6. The CDR3 runs to 14 residues. Germline V lookup: CDR1 MNHEY, CDR2 SMNVEV (reference sequence). CDR3 in amino acids: CASRGQGGRNIQYF. The CDR3 DNA follows: TGTGCCAGCAGGGGACAGGGAGGACGAAACATTCAGTACTTC.